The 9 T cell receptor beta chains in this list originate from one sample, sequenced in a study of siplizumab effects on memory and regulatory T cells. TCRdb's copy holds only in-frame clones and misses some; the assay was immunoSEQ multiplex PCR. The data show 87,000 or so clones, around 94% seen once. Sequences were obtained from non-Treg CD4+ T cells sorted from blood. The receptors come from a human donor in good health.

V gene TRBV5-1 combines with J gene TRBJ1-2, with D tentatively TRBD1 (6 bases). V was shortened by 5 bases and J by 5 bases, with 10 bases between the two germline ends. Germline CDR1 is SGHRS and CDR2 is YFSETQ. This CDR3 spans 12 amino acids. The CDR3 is CASSEQGYGYTF. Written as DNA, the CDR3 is TGCGCCAGCAGTGAACAGGGTTATGGCTACACCTTC.

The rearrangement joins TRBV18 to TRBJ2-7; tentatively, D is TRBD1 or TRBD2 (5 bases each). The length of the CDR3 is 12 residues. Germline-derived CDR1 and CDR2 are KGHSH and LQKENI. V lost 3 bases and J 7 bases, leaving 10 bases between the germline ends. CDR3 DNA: TGTGCCAGCTCACCTCTAGGGACGGAGCAGTACTTC. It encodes CASSPLGTEQYF. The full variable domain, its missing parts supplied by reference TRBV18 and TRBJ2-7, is NAGVMQNPRHLVRRRGQEARLRCSPMKGHSHVYWYRQLPEEGLKFMVYLQKENIIDESGMPKERFSAEFPKEGPSILRIQQVVRGDSAAYFCASSPLGTEQYFGPGTRLTVT.

This chain's CDR3 is CASSYVHEQYF. The DNA of the CDR3 is TGTGCCAGCAGCTACGTCCACGAGCAGTACTTC. This sequence joins TRBV2 and TRBJ2-7; no firm D call. The CDR3 contains 11 residues. Deletions cut 6 bases from V and 5 bases from J, with 8 bases between. CDR1 and CDR2 (germline): SNHLY, FYNNEI.

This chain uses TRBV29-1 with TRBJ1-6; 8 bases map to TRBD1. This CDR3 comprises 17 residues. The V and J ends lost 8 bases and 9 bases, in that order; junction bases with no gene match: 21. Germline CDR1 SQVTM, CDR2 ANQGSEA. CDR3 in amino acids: CSTDRGQAISPGSPLHF. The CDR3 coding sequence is TGCAGCACCGACCGGGGACAGGCCATTTCGCCGGGTTCACCCCTCCACTTT.

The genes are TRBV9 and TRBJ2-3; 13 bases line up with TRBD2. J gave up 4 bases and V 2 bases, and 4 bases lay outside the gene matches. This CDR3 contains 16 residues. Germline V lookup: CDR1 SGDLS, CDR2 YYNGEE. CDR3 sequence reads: CASSVRTSGSPDTQYF. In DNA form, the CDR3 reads TGTGCCAGCAGCGTGAGGACTAGCGGGAGCCCAGATACGCAGTATTTT.

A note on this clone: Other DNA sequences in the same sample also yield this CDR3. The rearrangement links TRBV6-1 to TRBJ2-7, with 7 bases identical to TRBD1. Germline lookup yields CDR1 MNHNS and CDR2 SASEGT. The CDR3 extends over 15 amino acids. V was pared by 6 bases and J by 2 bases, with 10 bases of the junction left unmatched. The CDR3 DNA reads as TGTGCCAGCAGACTGGCCGGGACAGCTGCCTACGAGCAGTACTTC. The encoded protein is CASRLAGTAAYEQYF.

CDR3 nucleotide sequence: TGTGCCAGCAGCTTAGCGGGAGGGCCCGGGGAGACCCAGTACTTC. Its translation is CASSLAGGPGETQYF. The rearrangement joins TRBV7-3 to TRBJ2-5; 9 bases align to TRBD2. J lost 5 bases, V lost 2 bases, and 6 bases had no gene match. The germline CDR1 and CDR2 sequences are SGHTA and FQGTGA. This CDR3 comprises 15 residues.

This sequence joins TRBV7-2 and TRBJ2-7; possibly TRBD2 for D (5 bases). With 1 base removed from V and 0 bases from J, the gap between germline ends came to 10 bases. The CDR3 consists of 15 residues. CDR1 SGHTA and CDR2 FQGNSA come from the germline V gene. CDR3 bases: TGTGCCAGCAGCTTAGAAGTAGCGCGCTCCTACGAGCAGTACTTC. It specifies CASSLEVARSYEQYF.

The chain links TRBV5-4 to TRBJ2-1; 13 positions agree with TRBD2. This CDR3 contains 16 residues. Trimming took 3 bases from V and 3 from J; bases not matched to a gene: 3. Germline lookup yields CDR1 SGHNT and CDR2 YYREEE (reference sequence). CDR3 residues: CASSSGLAGYYNEQFF. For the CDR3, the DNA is TGTGCCAGCAGCTCGGGACTAGCGGGATACTACAATGAGCAGTTCTTC.